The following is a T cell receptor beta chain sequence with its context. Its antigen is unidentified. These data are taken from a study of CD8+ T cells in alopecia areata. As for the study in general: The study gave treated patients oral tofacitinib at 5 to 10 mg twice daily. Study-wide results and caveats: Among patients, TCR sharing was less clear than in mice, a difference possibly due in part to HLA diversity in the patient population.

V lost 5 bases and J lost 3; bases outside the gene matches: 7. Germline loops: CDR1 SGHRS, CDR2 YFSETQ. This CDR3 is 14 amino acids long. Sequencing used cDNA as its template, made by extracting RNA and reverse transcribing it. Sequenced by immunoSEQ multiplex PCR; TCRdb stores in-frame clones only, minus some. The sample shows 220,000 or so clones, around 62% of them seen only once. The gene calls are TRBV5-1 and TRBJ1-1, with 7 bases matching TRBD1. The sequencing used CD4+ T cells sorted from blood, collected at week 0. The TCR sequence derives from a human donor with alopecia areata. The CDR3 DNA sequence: TGCGCCAGCAGTCAAGCCGGGACAGACACTGAAGCTTTCTTT. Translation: CASSQAGTDTEAFF.